The 32 T cell receptor beta chains below come from one sample, sequenced in a study of T cells in Graves' hyperthyroidism and ophthalmopathy. Researchers amplified the TCR beta CDR3 regions from RNA transcripts. First-round RT-PCR with HTBI primers amplified the TCR CDR3 region. TCRdb independently ran MiXCR on the multiplex PCR reads; one entry per CDR3 protein. This sample has almost 250,000 distinct CDR3 sequences, with approximately 23% found just once. Material for sequencing was blood. The receptors stem from a woman aged 35 to 49 with Graves' ophthalmopathy.

This clonotype was detected many times. The chain links TRBV7-2 to TRBJ2-7; 7 bases are a match to TRBD2. Trimming cost V 1 base and J 6 bases; bases outside gene matches: 3. This CDR3 contains 13 residues. CDR1 is SGHTA and CDR2 is FQGNSA in the germline V gene. The CDR3 DNA reads TGTGCCAGCAGCTTAGGGGGGGGACGCGAGCAGTACTTC. Translating gives CASSLGGGREQYF.

This clonotype has a count of ten or more. The V and J genes are TRBV15 and TRBJ1-1; D not resolved. V was shortened by 5 bases and J by 7 bases, with 14 bases between the two germline ends. Germline loops: CDR1 LNHNV, CDR2 YYDKDF (reference sequence). The CDR3 runs to 13 residues. CDR3 DNA: TGTGCCACCAGCCCGATAGCGGCAGTTGAAGCTTTCTTT. Protein sequence: CATSPIAAVEAFF.

This clonotype has ten or more counts. This chain joins TRBV12-3 or TRBV12-4 and TRBJ2-7, with D possibly TRBD2 on 7 matching bases. V lost 8 bases and J lost 6, with 17 bases in between. This CDR3 region has 13 residues. The CDR3 coding sequence is TGTGCCAGCGGGGGGGGGGCAGAAGGCGAGCAGTACTTC. This sequence encodes CASGGGAEGEQYF.

This clonotype occurred many times. V is TRBV27 and J is TRBJ2-3; D not certain. The CDR3 runs 11 residues. Deletions cut 6 bases from V and 6 bases from J, with 7 bases between. Germline CDR1 reads MNHEY; CDR2 reads SMNVEV (reference sequence). The DNA of the CDR3 is TGTGCCAGCAGCGACCAGGATACGCAGTATTTT. Protein product: CASSDQDTQYF.

The rearrangement links TRBV7-9 to TRBJ2-2; 8 bases map to TRBD2. Germline loops: CDR1 SEHNR, CDR2 FQNEAQ (reference sequence). V lost 5 bases to trimming and J lost 6 bases; unmatched junction nucleotides: 8. This CDR3 is built from 15 residues. The CDR3 nucleotides read TGTGCCAGCAGCCCCACCGGGGGGGAAGCCGGGGAGCTGTTTTTT. Translation gives CASSPTGGEAGELFF.

In this sample, this clonotype turned up many times. The chain is built from TRBV7-9 and TRBJ2-5, with D tentatively TRBD1 (6 bases). In germline, CDR1 is SEHNR, CDR2 FQNEAQ (reference sequence). V was clipped by 1 base and J by 5 bases, with 20 bases between them. CDR3 length: 17 amino acids. The chain's CDR3 is CASSLVGRGGSWETQYF. The CDR3 bases are TGTGCCAGCAGCTTAGTGGGCAGGGGCGGCTCATGGGAGACCCAGTACTTC. The whole variable domain, filled in from reference TRBV7-9 and TRBJ2-5, reads DTGVSQNPRHKITKRGQNVTFRCDPISEHNRLYWYRQTLGQGPEFLTYFQNEAQLEKSRLLSDRFSAERPKGSFSTLEIQRTEQGDSAMYLCASSLVGRGGSWETQYFGPGTRLLVL.

This clonotype was counted at least ten times. The genes are TRBV7-3 and TRBJ2-7; TRBD1 matches at 10 bases. CDR3 size: 16 residues. CDR1 and CDR2 (germline): SGHTA, FQGTGA. Unmatched junction bases numbered 7, after V lost 0 bases and J lost 5 bases. The CDR3 DNA is TGTGCCAGCAGCTTAACCGGGACAGGGGACGGGAACGAGCAGTACTTC. Protein: CASSLTGTGDGNEQYF.

This sequence joins TRBV11-1 and TRBJ2-6; D is possibly TRBD1 (6 bases). Germline lookup yields CDR1 SGHAT and CDR2 FQDESV (reference sequence). The CDR3 sequence is 16 residues long. Trimming shortened V by 5 bases and J by 0 bases, and 11 bases separated the two germline ends. CDR3 in amino acids: CASSLGQNSGANVLTF. In DNA, the CDR3 is TGTGCCAGCAGCCTAGGACAGAACTCTGGGGCCAACGTCCTGACTTTC.

This clonotype has a count of ten or more. This chain joins TRBV3-1 and TRBJ2-5, with D unclear. V was clipped by 4 bases and J by 5 bases, with 8 bases between them. CDR1 is LGHDT and CDR2 is YNNKEL in the germline V gene (reference sequence). The CDR3 runs to 12 residues. The CDR3 region is CASSLEWETQYF. The CDR3 coding sequence is TGTGCCAGCAGCCTCGAGTGGGAGACCCAGTACTTC.

The table lists this clonotype with many counts. V is TRBV7-8 and J is TRBJ1-2; 10 bases are shared with TRBD1. After removal of 3 bases from V and 8 bases from J, the junction contained 12 bases not matched to a gene. CDR3 length: 16 residues. Germline CDR1 and CDR2: SGHVS and FQNEAQ. CDR3 in amino acids: CASSLGFETGGGGYTF. CDR3 nucleotide sequence: TGTGCCAGCAGCTTGGGTTTTGAGACAGGGGGCGGAGGCTACACCTTC.

This clonotype has a count of ten or more. CDR3 in amino acids: CASSLRLAGVVDTGELFF. Here the CDR3 DNA reads TGTGCCAGCAGCCTTCGACTAGCGGGAGTCGTGGACACCGGGGAGCTGTTTTTT. The chain is built from TRBV3-1 and TRBJ2-2; the match to TRBD2 covers 12 bases. Germline lookup yields CDR1 LGHDT and CDR2 YNNKEL (reference sequence). The V segment lost 4 bases and the J segment 3 bases; nucleotides outside the gene matches: 9. CDR3 length: 18 amino acids.

This clonotype was seen ten or more times. The chain joins TRBV13 to TRBJ2-7; no clear D gene. Trimming stripped 3 bases from V and 2 bases from J, with 8 bases between. The CDR3 runs to 13 residues. From germline, CDR1 is PRHDT and CDR2 FYEKMQ (reference sequence). For the CDR3, the DNA is TGTGCCAGCAGCTTTAGGCAAACCTACGAGCAGTACTTC. As protein: CASSFRQTYEQYF.

The V and J genes are TRBV24-1 and TRBJ2-5; TRBD1 is a possible D gene (7 bases). Trimming stripped 4 bases from V and 4 bases from J, with 15 bases between. This CDR3 has 15 residues. Germline lookup yields CDR1 KGHDR and CDR2 SFDVKD. The CDR3 region is CATSDRGQGGETQYF. The CDR3 DNA is TGTGCCACCAGTGACCGAGGGCAGGGGGGAGAGACCCAGTACTTC.

The V and J genes are TRBV20-1 and TRBJ1-2; D call uncertain. In germline, CDR1 is DFQATT, CDR2 SNEGSKA (reference sequence). Trimming left V 4 bases short and J 1 base short, with 13 bases between. The CDR3 contains 14 residues. This CDR3 reads CSANGRFGNYGYTF. For the CDR3, the DNA is TGCAGTGCTAACGGGCGATTTGGTAACTATGGCTACACCTTC.

Ten or more counts support this clonotype. CDR3 sequence (DNA): TGCAGTGCTAGAGATCGCCGGGCCAGCGGGACGAGCTCCTACGAGCAGTACTTC. Its translation is CSARDRRASGTSSYEQYF. The chain couples TRBV20-1 to TRBJ2-7, with 7 nucleotides matching TRBD2. The J segment lost 0 bases and the V segment lost 0 bases, leaving 14 bases of the junction unmatched. The CDR3 covers 18 residues. Germline V gene data show CDR1 as DFQATT and CDR2 as SNEGSKA (reference sequence).

This clonotype has ten or more counts. The rearrangement joins TRBV7-2 to TRBJ1-1; D not resolved. The CDR3 sequence is 14 residues long. In germline, CDR1 is SGHTA, CDR2 FQGNSA. With 1 base removed from V and 4 bases from J, the gap between germline ends came to 10 bases. The CDR3 DNA sequence: TGTGCCAGCAGCTTAGTAAGTCGGGGCACTGAAGCTTTCTTT. Amino acids: CASSLVSRGTEAFF.

This clonotype was found many times. The chain couples TRBV19 to TRBJ1-2; no firm D call. Per germline, CDR1 LNHDA and CDR2 SQIVND (reference sequence). There are 13 residues in the CDR3. V was clipped by 2 bases and J by 6 bases, with 10 bases between them. Here the CDR3 reads CASSIKPLHGYTF. The CDR3 bases are TGTGCCAGTAGTATAAAACCTCTCCATGGCTACACCTTC.

This clonotype was counted ten times or more. The chain combines TRBV20-1 with TRBJ2-7; 7 bases map to TRBD2. This CDR3 has 14 residues. CDR1 DFQATT and CDR2 SNEGSKA come from the germline V gene (reference sequence). V shed 7 bases, J shed 0 bases, and the junction held 9 bases outside the gene matches. The CDR3 sequence is CSGTSGKDSYEQYF. The CDR3, as DNA: TGCAGTGGCACCAGCGGGAAAGACTCCTACGAGCAGTACTTC.

V is TRBV28 and J is TRBJ1-1; a possible D gene is TRBD1 (6 bases). The CDR3 has 15 amino acids. Trimming cost V 4 bases and J 8 bases, with 20 bases left between them. CDR1 is MDHEN, CDR2 SYDVKM, per germline. The CDR3 nucleotides read TGTGCCAGCAGTTCTCAGTGGGGGGCACTAGCAGAAGCTTTCTTT. It encodes CASSSQWGALAEAFF.

Ten or more counts support this clonotype. The chain has TRBV30 and TRBJ1-2; the D gene is possibly TRBD1 (5 bases). This CDR3 has 12 amino acids. Germline CDR1 GTSNPN, CDR2 SVGIG (reference sequence). The CDR3 loop is CSGGLPNYGYTF. CDR3 coding DNA: TGTTCCGGGGGATTACCTAACTATGGCTACACCTTC.

CDR3 loop: CASGLGRHYEQYF. The CDR3 coding sequence is TGTGCCAGCGGCTTGGGGCGCCACTACGAGCAGTACTTC. The chain carries TRBV27 and TRBJ2-7, with D tentatively TRBD1 (5 bases). The germline gives CDR1 MNHEY, CDR2 SMNVEV (reference sequence). Trimming took 8 bases from V and 3 from J, leaving 14 bases between them. The CDR3 covers 13 residues.

This clonotype has at least ten counts. The rearrangement joins TRBV12-3 or TRBV12-4 to TRBJ2-7; 8 bases agree with TRBD2. The CDR3 contains 15 residues. Germline trimming cut 7 bases from V and 4 bases from J; bases unmatched to any gene: 12. CDR3 residues: CASNRAGGGIYEQYF. Here the CDR3 DNA reads TGTGCCAGCAACCGGGCGGGAGGTGGGATTTACGAGCAGTACTTC.

This clonotype was counted at least ten times. The chain recombines TRBV24-1 with TRBJ2-2; weak D call: TRBD2 (7 bases). CDR3 length equals 17 residues. CDR1 and CDR2 (germline): KGHDR, SFDVKD. Trimming cost V 0 bases and J 7 bases, with 17 bases left between them. For the CDR3, the DNA is TGTGCCACCAGTGATTTGTCCGTGGGGGGGCGCGGCGGGGAGCTGTTTTTT. It codes for CATSDLSVGGRGGELFF.

The genes are TRBV6-2 or TRBV6-3 and TRBJ2-2, with 9 bases fitting TRBD1. Germline V gene lookup returns CDR1 MNHEY and CDR2 SVGEGT. J was trimmed by 1 base and V by 6 bases; bases with no gene match: 12. CDR3 size: 18 residues. The DNA of the CDR3 is TGTGCCAGCAGCCCTGCCGGAGGGACAGGGTGGAACACCGGGGAGCTGTTTTTT. Its translation: CASSPAGGTGWNTGELFF.

The table lists this clonotype with many counts. The chain carries TRBV4-1 and TRBJ2-5; 9 nucleotides line up with TRBD1. Germline trimming cut 2 bases from V and 2 bases from J; bases unmatched to any gene: 6. The CDR3 length is 16 residues. From germline, CDR1 is MGHRA and CDR2 YSYEKL. The CDR3 protein is CASSQTSGQGQETQYF. The CDR3, as DNA: TGCGCCAGCAGCCAAACCAGCGGACAGGGGCAAGAGACCCAGTACTTC.

The chain couples TRBV6-1 to TRBJ1-3; D call uncertain. V was pared by 6 bases and J by 1 base, with 16 bases between. The CDR3 length is 16 residues. Germline-derived CDR1 and CDR2 are MNHNS and SASEGT. Here the CDR3 reads CASSLDGSTSGNTIYF. CDR3 coding DNA: TGTGCCAGCAGCCTAGATGGGTCAACATCTGGAAACACCATATATTTT.

The chain carries TRBV12-5 and TRBJ2-7; 7 bases match TRBD1. CDR3 length: 12 amino acids. The junction had 4 bases not matched to a gene; V was cut back by 6 bases and J by 5 bases. Germline CDR1 and CDR2: LGHNT and FRNRAP. The CDR3 region has the DNA TGTGCTAGTGGCCCCACAGGGGACGAGCAGTACTTC. This gives the protein CASGPTGDEQYF.

This clonotype was observed at least ten times. This chain links TRBV20-1 with TRBJ2-5; D not certain. Germline lookup yields CDR1 DFQATT and CDR2 SNEGSKA (reference sequence). V was pared by 2 bases and J by 0 bases, with 7 bases between. This CDR3 is 13 amino acids long. DNA of the CDR3: TGCAGTGCTAGACAACCGTACCAAGAGACCCAGTACTTC. Translated, it gives CSARQPYQETQYF.

V usage is TRBV7-8 and J usage is TRBJ2-7; D is unclear. This CDR3 has 15 amino acids. Between the trimmed V and J ends, which lost 1 base and 2 bases, there was a span of 12 bases. In germline, CDR1 is SGHVS, CDR2 FQNEAQ. This chain's CDR3 is CASSLGRASPYEQYF. The CDR3 region has the DNA TGTGCCAGCAGCTTAGGACGGGCGTCGCCCTACGAGCAGTACTTC.

This clonotype was seen at least ten times. V and J are TRBV11-2 and TRBJ2-2; TRBD2 matches at 11 bases. CDR1 is SGHAT, CDR2 FQNNGV, per germline. The CDR3 is made up of 17 amino acids. The trim removed 5 bases at V and 2 bases at J, leaving 7 bases unmatched. CDR3 coding DNA: TGTGCCAGCAGCGTCTACCTAGCGGGAGGAAACACCGGGGAGCTGTTTTTT. This translates into CASSVYLAGGNTGELFF. The full variable domain, with the rest looked up from reference TRBV11-2 and TRBJ2-2, is EAGVAQSPRYKIIEKRQSVAFWCNPISGHATLYWYQQILGQGPKLLIQFQNNGVVDDSQLPKDRFSAERLKGVDSTLKIQPAKLEDSAVYLCASSVYLAGGNTGELFFGEGSRLTVL.

This chain uses TRBV6-2 or TRBV6-3 with TRBJ2-2; TRBD1 matches 7 bases. The ends lost 2 bases at V and 4 bases at J; junction bases unmatched: 4. The CDR3 has 15 residues. CDR1 MNHEY and CDR2 SVGEGT come from the germline V gene. This CDR3 reads CASSYVAGGTGELFF. The CDR3 DNA sequence: TGTGCCAGCAGTTACGTCGCAGGGGGCACCGGGGAGCTGTTTTTT.

This clonotype has ten or more counts. CDR3: CSAGQAAANTGELFF. DNA for the CDR3: TGCAGTGCAGGGCAGGCAGCCGCGAACACCGGGGAGCTGTTTTTT. The chain couples TRBV20-1 to TRBJ2-2; D remains unclear. CDR3 length: 15 amino acids. The germline V and J ends were trimmed by 6 bases and 0 bases, with 14 bases remaining between them. The germline CDR1 and CDR2 sequences are DFQATT and SNEGSKA (reference sequence).